What follows are 10 T cell receptor beta chains derived from one specimen sequenced in a study of response to subunit inactivated influenza vaccine. TCRdb recomputed calls from the RT-PCR reads with MiXCR, one row per CDR3 protein. Of around 570,000 distinct CDR3 sequences in the sample, about 8% were seen once. The sequenced sample was PBMCs from blood, obtained around 25 months after vaccination. All receptors come from a man in his fifties or sixties who received an inactivated influenza vaccine.

This clonotype has more than one count but fewer than ten. The J gene is TRBJ2-7, the V gene TRBV20-1, with D possibly TRBD2 on 5 matching bases. This CDR3 spans 15 amino acids. Germline CDR1 DFQATT, CDR2 SNEGSKA (reference sequence). Trimming removed 4 bases from V and 2 bases from J, with 18 bases in between. The CDR3 coding sequence is TGCAGTGCTACAGACGGAGGACGGGCAACCTACGAGCAGTACTTC. It is translated as CSATDGGRATYEQYF.

This clonotype was recorded at least ten times. This chain connects TRBV12-3 or TRBV12-4 to TRBJ1-1, with D possibly TRBD1 on 5 matching bases. V shed 1 base and J shed 3 bases, with 9 bases lying between them. This CDR3 has 14 residues. CDR3 sequence reads: CASSLGGADTEAFF. The CDR3, as DNA: TGTGCCAGCAGTTTAGGGGGCGCAGACACTGAAGCTTTCTTT.

This clonotype was recorded many times. This sequence joins TRBV7-2 and TRBJ1-2, with D perhaps TRBD1 (6 bases). Germline values: CDR1 SGHTA, CDR2 FQGNSA. Trimming pared 5 bases from V and 2 bases from J, leaving 12 bases between. The CDR3 runs 14 residues. Here the CDR3 DNA reads TGTGCCAGCAGCGCGGATACAGGGAACTATGGCTACACCTTC. Protein product: CASSADTGNYGYTF.

This clonotype was recorded many times. The rearrangement uses TRBV12-3 or TRBV12-4 and TRBJ1-5; 11 bases fit TRBD1. The V segment lost 3 bases and the J segment 5 bases; nucleotides outside the gene matches: 6. The CDR3 covers 16 residues. This chain's CDR3 is CASSFRTGGADQPQHF. CDR3 sequence (DNA): TGTGCCAGCAGTTTTAGGACAGGGGGCGCGGATCAGCCCCAGCATTTT.

This clonotype has a handful of counts. The chain joins TRBV20-1 to TRBJ2-3; D tentatively reads TRBD1 or TRBD2 (5 bases each). V dropped 6 bases and J dropped 6 bases, with 19 bases sitting between them. The CDR3 has 14 amino acids. Per the germline V gene, CDR1 is DFQATT and CDR2 is SNEGSKA (reference sequence). CDR3 protein: CSAQAGTARDTQYF. The CDR3 DNA is TGCAGTGCCCAAGCCGGGACCGCACGGGATACGCAGTATTTT.

The CDR3 DNA reads as TGCAGTACCGACCCGGGACAGGGAAATTCACCCCTCCACTTT. This encodes CSTDPGQGNSPLHF. The chain uses TRBV20-1 and TRBJ1-6, with 9 bases aligning to TRBD1. Germline-derived CDR1 and CDR2 are DFQATT and SNEGSKA (reference sequence). Trimming removed 8 bases from V and 7 bases from J; junction bases left unmatched: 9. The CDR3 spans 14 residues.

V gene TRBV6-1 combines with J gene TRBJ1-2; the D gene is possibly TRBD1 (5 bases). The V gene lost 1 base and the J gene lost 5 bases, with 8 bases spanning the gap. This CDR3 is built from 13 residues. The germline V gene has CDR1 MNHNS and CDR2 SASEGT. The CDR3 coding sequence is TGTGCCAGCAGTGAAGACAGGTCATATGGCTACACCTTC. Encoded protein: CASSEDRSYGYTF.

This clonotype was seen at least ten times. The chain carries TRBV29-1 and TRBJ2-3, with TRBD2 identical over 7 bases. CDR1 is SQVTM and CDR2 is ANQGSEA in the germline V gene. The J segment lost 1 base and the V segment lost 0 bases, leaving 7 bases of the junction unmatched. This CDR3 has 16 amino acids. CDR3 amino acids: CSVEDLWSGGTDTQYF. CDR3 nucleotide sequence: TGCAGCGTTGAAGATCTTTGGAGCGGGGGCACAGATACGCAGTATTTT.

The chain uses TRBV2 and TRBJ2-7, with D unclear. V lost 2 bases and J lost 5, with 10 bases in between. Germline V CDR1 and CDR2: SNHLY, FYNNEI. The CDR3 length is 13 residues. The CDR3 protein is CASSEKVTHEQYF. The DNA for the CDR3 is TGTGCCAGCAGTGAAAAGGTTACCCACGAGCAGTACTTC.

This clonotype was seen more than once but under ten times. The V gene is TRBV7-3, the J gene TRBJ2-2; no firm D call. The germline V and J ends were trimmed by 5 bases and 0 bases, with 13 bases remaining between them. CDR1 and CDR2 (germline): SGHTA, FQGTGA. This CDR3 comprises 16 residues. For the CDR3, the DNA is TGTGCCAGCAGCCCGCATGGTGGGACGAACACCGGGGAGCTGTTTTTT. Protein product: CASSPHGGTNTGELFF.